This record covers a single TCR beta chain. No antigen is known for it. V shed 4 bases and J shed 6 bases, with 23 bases lying between them. The CDR3 is 16 residues long. CDR1 and CDR2 (germline): SGHRS, YFSETQ. This sample is part of a study of T cell responses to AZD1222 COVID-19 vaccine. Study-level findings and limits: Spike was spanned by vaccine-associated CD4 TCRs, with dominance at 160-218 and 743-854.

Using immunoSEQ multiplex PCR, the repertoire was profiled, and TCRdb retains in-frame clones only, with some absent. The sample carries about 130,000 clones, 70% to 90% recorded once. The V gene is TRBV5-1, the J gene TRBJ2-7; possibly TRBD2 for D (9 bases). Source: peripheral blood, taken on day 0 of AZD1222 vaccination. The source of this sequence is an adult in good health. The CDR3, as DNA: TGCGCCAGCAGCAGTCAGGGGGCGGGAGGGCCCATCGAGCAGTACTTC. Protein: CASSSQGAGGPIEQYF.